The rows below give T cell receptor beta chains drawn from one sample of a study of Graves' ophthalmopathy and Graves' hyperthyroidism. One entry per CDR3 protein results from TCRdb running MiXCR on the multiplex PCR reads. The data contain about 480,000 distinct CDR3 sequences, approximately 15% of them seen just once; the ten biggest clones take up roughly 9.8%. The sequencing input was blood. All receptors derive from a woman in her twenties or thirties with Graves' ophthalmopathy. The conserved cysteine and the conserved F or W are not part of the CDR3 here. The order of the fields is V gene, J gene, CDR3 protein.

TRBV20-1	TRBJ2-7	SARDRAEMYEQY
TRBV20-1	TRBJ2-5	SARRAGEETQY
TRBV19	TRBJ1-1	ASSPDRHTEAF
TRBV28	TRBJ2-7	ASRRTSGRYEQY
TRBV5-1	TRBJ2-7	ASTRGTARGYEQY
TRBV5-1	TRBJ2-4	ASSLGVSDVKY
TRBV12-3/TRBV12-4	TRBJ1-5	ASSLALDSNQPQH
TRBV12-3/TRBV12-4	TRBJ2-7	ASSLWTGGYEQY
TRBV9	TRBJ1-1	ASSRTTQGEPEAF
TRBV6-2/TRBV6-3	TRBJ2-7	ASSHPWVPPILSEQY
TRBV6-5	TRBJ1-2	ASSYSRGYPNYGYT
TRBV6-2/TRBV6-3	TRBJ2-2	ASNQGTGELF
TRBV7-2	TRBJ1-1	ASSLGAGPNTEAF
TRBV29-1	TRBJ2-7	SAAGGPETYEQY
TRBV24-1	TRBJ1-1	ATSDSRHGNTEAF
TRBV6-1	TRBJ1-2	ASSRLPGQGIGSYT
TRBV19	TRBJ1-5	ASSTRVANNQPQH
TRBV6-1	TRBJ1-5	ASRRDRDGNQPQH
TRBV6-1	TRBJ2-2	ASAFSGELF
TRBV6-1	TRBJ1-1	ASSPRWTGNTEAF
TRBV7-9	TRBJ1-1	ASSPPPGLNTEAF
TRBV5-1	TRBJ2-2	ASSFGQARTGELF
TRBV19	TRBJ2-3	ASSIQPGQGTDTQY
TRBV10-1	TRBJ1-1	ASSEKPDAEAF
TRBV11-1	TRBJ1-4	ASSLALGAWVATNEKLF
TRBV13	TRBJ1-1	ASSLATHGPNKAF
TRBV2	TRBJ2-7	ASSAGQVQTYDQY
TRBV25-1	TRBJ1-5	ASRGGRHQPQH
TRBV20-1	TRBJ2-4	SASFADPAKNIQY
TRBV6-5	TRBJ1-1	ASSYLDGAF
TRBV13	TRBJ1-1	ASSLGLLNTEAF
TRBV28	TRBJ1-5	ASLSPRGNNQPQH
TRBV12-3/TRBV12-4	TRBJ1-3	ASSPPEGGNTIY
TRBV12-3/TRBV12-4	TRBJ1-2	DSSQGRNYGYT
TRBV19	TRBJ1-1	ATSTGVNTEAF
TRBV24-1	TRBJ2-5	ATSDVKSGDYQETQY
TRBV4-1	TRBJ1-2	ASSQPARRGGGYGYT
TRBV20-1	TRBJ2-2	SARFRGNTGELF
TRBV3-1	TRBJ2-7	ASSQGGHEQY
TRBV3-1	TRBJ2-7	ASSPEGFPVEQY
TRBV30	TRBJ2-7	AWREGGLPHEQY
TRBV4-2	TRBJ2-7	ASSQEGTSGSYEQY
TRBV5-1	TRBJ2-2	ASSFRREGNTGELF
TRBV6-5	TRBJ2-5	ASSYEALSQETQY
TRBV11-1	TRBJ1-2	ASSMTGGVKEGYT
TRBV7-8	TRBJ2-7	ASSSRLAGYYEQY
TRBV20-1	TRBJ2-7	SARPSSGGALYEQY
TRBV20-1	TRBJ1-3	SARDVQGRNTIY
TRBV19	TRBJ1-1	ASSIEGLNTEAF
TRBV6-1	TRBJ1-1	ASSAYGGRGDTEAF
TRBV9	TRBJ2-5	ASSRQSRGQETQY
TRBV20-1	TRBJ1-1	SAQFQGSFTEAF
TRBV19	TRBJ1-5	ASSWQGSYSNQPQH